This T cell receptor beta chain was captured by sequencing in a study of radiotherapy plus CTLA-4 blockade in lung cancer. As for the study in general: Objective responses were seen in 18% of patients, disease control in 31%.

In chemo-refractory metastatic non-small-cell lung cancer, patients got ipilimumab CTLA-4 blockade together with focal radiation. This clone was observed a handful of times. Antigen unknown. The ends lost 4 bases at V and 4 bases at J; junction bases unmatched: 6. Looked up from germline, CDR1 is LGHNT and CDR2 is FRNRAP. This CDR3 has 15 amino acids. The table came from immunoSEQ multiplex PCR; TCRdb's copy has only in-frame clones and leaves some out. The sample includes over 11,000 clones, more than 75% of them seen just once. Regarding the study as a whole: Reported findings show early blood T cell clone dynamics, with interferon-beta, best predicted response. There was expansion of tumor-derived TCR clones in blood after radiotherapy plus ipilimumab.

The chain links TRBV12-5 to TRBJ2-3, with 9 bases identical to TRBD1. This TCR was sampled from a human donor with non-small cell lung cancer that progressed on radiotherapy plus ipilimumab. Some clones in this sample may be carry-over from other donors' samples. The specimen was peripheral blood, collected from a patient treated with radiotherapy plus ipilimumab. The CDR3 bases are TGTGCTAGTGGTTCGGGACAGGGATTGGCAGATACGCAGTATTTT. Its translation is CASGSGQGLADTQYF. Full variable domain (remainder filled in from reference TRBV12-5 and TRBJ2-3): DARVTQTPRHKVTEMGQEVTMRCQPILGHNTVFWYRQTMMQGLELLAYFRNRAPLDDSGMPKDRFSAEMPDATLATLKIQPSEPRDSAVYFCASGSGQGLADTQYFGPGTRLTVL.